This record concerns one T cell receptor (beta chain) sequence. This clone was recorded many times. The antigen this receptor binds is unknown. Base qualities are not provided; no much larger clone lies one nucleotide away. Peripheral blood samples were provided by related bone marrow donors on the day of marrow donation. Peripheral blood and bone marrow mononuclear cells were isolated by Ficoll-Hypaque density centrifugation and cryopreserved. The sample belongs to a study of T cells after posttransplantation cyclophosphamide listed by TCRdb under 2016. Regarding the study in general: The study tracked T cell repertoire reconstitution by TRB sequencing after myeloablative bone marrow transplantation using posttransplantation cyclophosphamide as GVHD prophylaxis. Antigen receptor sequencing covered samples from some 35 PTCy-treated patients and 16 of their related bone marrow donors. Blood from every one of the approximately 30 PTCy patients who had 1-year posttransplant specimens underwent TRB sequencing. In 3 patients, up to about 3 additional blood samples taken between 2 and 5.2 years after transplant also underwent TRB sequencing, as did pretransplant blood from a handful of patients. Because TRA and TRB clonality were tightly correlated in 9 samples, subsequent TCR analyses were focused on TRB only. Public TRB sequences were searched against a database of over 3,000 sequences associated with responses to pathogens, tumor antigens, self-antigens and alloantigens. What the work shows at the level of the full study, not this receptor alone: The TRB repertoires of T cells infiltrating skin or GI tract showed only limited overlap with the TRB repertoires of T cells in blood. Donor-recipient similarity was low at 1-2 months but rose over the first year, and later blood repertoires were often dominated by donor CD8+ memory clones. Across the 45 or so patients, TRB clonality was highly associated with recipient CMV seropositivity and CMV reactivation, and diversity with PTCy was similar to that in the CNI/methotrexate controls.

The CDR3, cysteine through phenylalanine, is 15 amino acids long. Of all the DNA, just the CDR3 is kept, 45 bases in frame from base 1. The germline V gene encodes CDR1 SGHTA and CDR2 FQGNSA. Trimming at the junction amounts to 1 base on V and 3 bases on J, and the germline ends lie 10 bases apart. Genomic DNA was the input for TRB sequencing, which was run either with the immunoSEQ assay at survey resolution or with the hsTCRB kit. From the authors' description of their analysis: Initial read processing used immunoSEQ software, and repertoire analyses used the LymphoSeq R package. Clonality was computed as 1 minus normalized Shannon entropy; Gini coefficient was also calculated for each TRB dataset. To infer phenotypes in unsorted samples, TRB sequences from sorted subsets of the recipient or donor were mapped onto the unsorted samples of the same recipient. TCRdb took this table from immuneACCESS and kept in-frame rearrangements with V and J called. Such tables lack part of the clones; where checked against another copy, unresolved V genes explain under half of the gap, and the rest is unexplained. D and trimming were read from the DNA, whereas the V and J calls and clone size are those reported in that table. Listed for this sample are roughly 42,000 clones, none observed only a single time. The ten biggest clones cover 4% to 5.5% of the sample.

Here the chain combines TRBV7-2 and TRBJ1-5; the best D guess is TRBD1, with 6 bases matching. The sequence derives from a woman between 50 and 59 years old in good health and a related stem cell transplant donor. Sample: PBMCs. This receptor has the CDR3 CASSLVRQVNQPQHF. The sequenced DNA is TGTGCCAGCAGCTTAGTACGACAGGTCAATCAGCCCCAGCATTTT.